The 26 T cell receptor beta chains presented below share a single source sample, sequenced in a study of T-cell memory formation after mild COVID-19. TCRdb re-derived calls from the 5' RACE reads in MiXCR, one entry per CDR3 protein. The data show 34,000 or so distinct CDR3 sequences, around 8% seen once. Sequencing was performed on PBMCs or a T cell subset sorted from them (not recorded which). These receptor sequences come from a man aged 18-30 years who had mild COVID-19 (a few samples of this study predate the infection). Cell type and time point are not known.

This clonotype was counted at least ten times. This chain uses TRBV20-1 with TRBJ2-1; D may match TRBD1 or TRBD2 (6 bases each). The CDR3 has 15 residues. V gave up 6 bases and J gave up 0 bases, with 15 bases separating them. The V gene's germline CDR1 is DFQATT and CDR2 SNEGSKA (reference sequence). The chain's CDR3 is CSAPRGSGSYNEQFF. The CDR3 nucleotides are TGCAGTGCGCCCAGGGGTAGCGGCTCCTACAATGAGCAGTTCTTC.

This clonotype was detected ten times or more. This chain connects TRBV7-6 to TRBJ2-3, with 9 bases matching TRBD2. The trim removed 5 bases at V and 4 bases at J, leaving 10 bases unmatched. The germline CDR1 and CDR2 sequences are SGHVS and FNYEAQ. This CDR3 has 16 amino acids. The CDR3 region is CASSPEAGGTPDTQYF. CDR3 nucleotide sequence: TGTGCCAGCAGCCCAGAGGCGGGGGGGACACCAGATACGCAGTATTTT.

This rearrangement joins TRBV10-1 to TRBJ2-7, with a tentative D call TRBD2 (6 bases). Trimming pared 3 bases from V and 3 bases from J, leaving 12 bases between. The CDR3 loop spans 14 amino acids. Germline V lookup: CDR1 WNHNN, CDR2 SYGVQD (reference sequence). CDR3: CASSEGDSRYEQYF. CDR3 sequence (DNA): TGCGCCAGCAGTGAAGGGGACTCCCGCTACGAGCAGTACTTC.

This clonotype was detected many times. The chain employs TRBV20-1 and TRBJ2-7, with a weak D call TRBD1 (6 bases). V was trimmed by 6 bases and J by 5 bases, leaving 20 bases between them. Germline lookup yields CDR1 DFQATT and CDR2 SNEGSKA (reference sequence). The CDR3 sequence is 14 residues long. CDR3 in DNA: TGCAGTGCCAGCCACAGGGATCGACTTCACGAGCAGTACGTC. Translated, it gives CSASHRDRLHEQYV.

This clonotype has ten or more counts. The chain couples TRBV20-1 to TRBJ2-7, with D possibly being TRBD1 (5 bases). The CDR3 loop spans 14 amino acids. The V gene lost 0 bases and the J gene lost 0 bases, with 9 bases spanning the gap. The V gene's germline CDR1 is DFQATT and CDR2 SNEGSKA (reference sequence). CDR3 region: CSARDVQGSYEQYF. CDR3 DNA: TGCAGTGCTAGAGATGTGCAGGGCTCCTACGAGCAGTACTTC.

In this sample, this clonotype turned up many times. The chain joins TRBV3-1 to TRBJ2-7, with D perhaps being TRBD1 or TRBD2 (5 bases each). The length of the CDR3 is 14 residues. Trimming removed 3 bases from V and 1 base from J, with 10 bases in between. The germline CDR1 and CDR2 sequences are LGHDT and YNNKEL (reference sequence). CDR3 sequence: CASSQGVRSYEQYF. Written as DNA, the CDR3 is TGTGCCAGCAGCCAGGGGGTCAGATCCTACGAGCAGTACTTC.

In its sample, this clonotype was seen many times. J is TRBJ2-1 and V is TRBV9; D is perhaps TRBD1 or TRBD2 (6 bases each). The CDR3 is 18 amino acids. Germline V CDR1 and CDR2: SGDLS, YYNGEE. The ends were cut back, 0 bases at V and 2 bases at J, with 18 bases in the middle. DNA for the CDR3: TGTGCCAGCAGCGTAGGAGGTAGAGGGGGGACCCCCTACAATGAGCAGTTCTTC. Its translation is CASSVGGRGGTPYNEQFF.

This clonotype appeared a few times. The chain employs TRBV5-6 and TRBJ2-3; D is uncertain. Trimming cost V 3 bases and J 0 bases, with 14 bases left between them. Germline CDR1 is SGHDT and CDR2 is YYEEEE. The CDR3 runs 16 residues. CDR3 sequence reads: CASSSGLDASTDTQYF. The CDR3 DNA is TGTGCCAGCAGCTCTGGCCTAGACGCTAGCACAGATACGCAGTATTTT.

In this sample, this clonotype turned up many times. The chain uses TRBV15 and TRBJ1-1; a weak D match, TRBD1 (6 bases). Looked up from germline, CDR1 is LNHNV and CDR2 is YYDKDF (reference sequence). With 8 bases removed from V and 1 base from J, the gap between germline ends came to 14 bases. This CDR3 spans 14 amino acids. The CDR3 nucleotides are TGTGCCACCCGAAGGGACAAAGAGAACACTGAAGCTTTCTTT. Translating gives CATRRDKENTEAFF. The full variable domain, rest sourced from reference TRBV15 and TRBJ1-1, is DAMVIQNPRYQVTQFGKPVTLSCSQTLNHNVMYWYQQKSSQAPKLLFHYYDKDFNNEADTPDNFQSRRPNTSFCFLDIRSPGLGDTAMYLCATRRDKENTEAFFGQGTRLTVV.

This clonotype was seen repeatedly, ten times or more. The chain uses TRBV27 and TRBJ2-2; the match to TRBD1 covers 11 bases. With V trimmed by 6 bases and J by 6 bases, 6 bases remained unmatched. Germline CDR1 and CDR2: MNHEY and SMNVEV (reference sequence). The CDR3 runs 15 residues. CDR3 DNA: TGTGCCAGCAGAAGGGACAGGGGGTATCCCGGGGAGCTGTTTTTT. Its translation: CASRRDRGYPGELFF.

This clonotype was detected a few times. This chain links TRBV30 with TRBJ2-1; D is tentatively TRBD1 or TRBD2 (5 bases each). V lost 8 bases and J 0 bases, leaving 14 bases between the germline ends. Germline lookup yields CDR1 GTSNPN and CDR2 SVGIG (reference sequence). The CDR3 is made up of 14 amino acids. The CDR3 spells CAGVQDSSYNEQFF. CDR3 coding DNA: TGTGCCGGGGTACAGGACTCCTCCTACAATGAGCAGTTCTTC. The full variable domain, its missing parts supplied by reference TRBV30 and TRBJ2-1, is SQTIHQWPATLVQPVGSPLSLECTVEGTSNPNLYWYRQAAGRGLQLLFYSVGIGQISSEVPQNLSASRPQDRQFILSSKKLLLSDSGFYLCAGVQDSSYNEQFFGPGTRLTVL.

This clonotype occurred many times. The chain couples TRBV5-1 to TRBJ2-2, with 8 bases that match TRBD1. This CDR3 spans 14 amino acids. J was trimmed by 7 bases and V by 3 bases; bases with no gene match: 5. Germline V gene data show CDR1 as SGHRS and CDR2 as YFSETQ. The CDR3 nucleotides read TGCGCCAGCAGCTATGACAGGGGCGACGGGGAGCTGTTTTTT. It codes for CASSYDRGDGELFF.

In this sample, this clonotype turned up many times. V and J are TRBV5-6 and TRBJ1-1; TRBD1 might be the D (5 bases). V dropped 2 bases and J dropped 2 bases, with 16 bases sitting between them. CDR3 length: 16 amino acids. Germline V gene sequence: CDR1 SGHDT, CDR2 YYEEEE. CDR3 loop: CASSFQGHRPNTEAFF. CDR3 in DNA: TGTGCCAGCAGCTTCCAGGGTCACCGTCCTAACACTGAAGCTTTCTTT.

This clonotype was picked up many times. The V gene is TRBV7-8, the J gene TRBJ1-6, with D unclear. The CDR3 totals 15 residues. Deletions cut 5 bases from V and 7 bases from J, with 15 bases between. The germline V gene encodes CDR1 SGHVS and CDR2 FQNEAQ. The CDR3 nucleotides are TGTGCCAGCAGCCACAGAAGAGGGTGGAATTCACCCCTCCACTTT. Translated, it gives CASSHRRGWNSPLHF.

The V call is TRBV6-1, the J call TRBJ2-7; 11 bases are shared with TRBD1. The CDR3 has 13 residues. The trim removed 8 bases at V and 5 bases at J, leaving 5 bases unmatched. Germline loops: CDR1 MNHNS, CDR2 SASEGT. For the CDR3, the DNA is TGTGCCAGCCGGGACAGGGGGGTCCACGAGCAGTACTTC. It yields the protein CASRDRGVHEQYF.

Many counts were recorded for this clonotype. The chain has TRBV4-3 and TRBJ1-6; D gene ambiguous. The CDR3 has 17 residues. The V and J ends lost 0 bases and 5 bases respectively, with 14 bases between them. Germline-derived CDR1 and CDR2 are LGHNA and YSLEER. CDR3 in amino acids: CASSQDEAGVNNSPLHF. CDR3 coding DNA: TGCGCCAGCAGCCAAGATGAGGCAGGCGTCAATAATTCACCCCTCCACTTT.

This clonotype appeared many times. The J gene is TRBJ2-1, the V gene TRBV4-3; perhaps TRBD1 as D (5 bases). Germline CDR1 and CDR2: LGHNA and YSLEER. The CDR3 extends over 16 amino acids. V lost 0 bases to trimming and J lost 1 base, with 10 bases between them. CDR3 nucleotides: TGCGCCAGCAGCCAAGATCCGCAGGGTTCCTACAATGAGCAGTTCTTC. It is translated as CASSQDPQGSYNEQFF.

In its sample, this clonotype was seen many times. J is TRBJ2-7 and V is TRBV4-3, with 7 positions matching TRBD2. Unmatched junction bases numbered 12, after V lost 1 base and J lost 12 bases. The CDR3 sequence is 14 residues long. Germline V CDR1 and CDR2: LGHNA, YSLEER. CDR3 residues: CASSQGLGDYVPYF. As DNA, the CDR3 is TGCGCCAGCAGCCAAGGTCTGGGGGACTACGTCCCGTACTTC.

This clonotype was observed many times. V gene TRBV5-6 combines with J gene TRBJ2-3, with TRBD2 matching over 12 bases. Germline-derived CDR1 and CDR2 are SGHDT and YYEEEE. Unmatched junction bases numbered 4, after V lost 3 bases and J lost 2 bases. The CDR3 contains 16 residues. CDR3 in DNA: TGTGCCAGCAGCTCGGGACTAGCGGGTTACACAGATACGCAGTATTTT. Amino acids: CASSSGLAGYTDTQYF.

This clonotype was seen repeatedly, ten times or more. The chain links TRBV4-2 to TRBJ2-2; 8 bases fit TRBD1. CDR1 and CDR2 (germline): LGHNA, YNFKEQ. V lost 3 bases, J lost 6 bases, and 6 bases stayed unmatched. The CDR3 loop spans 15 amino acids. In nucleotides, the CDR3 is TGTGCCAGCAGCCAGGAGACAGGGGAGCCCGGGGAGCTGTTTTTT. Translation: CASSQETGEPGELFF.

This clonotype came up many times. The chain has TRBV10-1 and TRBJ1-1; 9 nucleotides match TRBD1. This CDR3 comprises 11 residues. Looked up from germline, CDR1 is WNHNN and CDR2 is SYGVQD (reference sequence). The V gene end was trimmed by 4 bases and the J gene end by 12 bases; junction bases not matched to a gene: 3. Written as DNA, the CDR3 is TGCGCCAGCAGTGGGGGACAGGGTACTTTCTTT. Translated, it gives CASSGGQGTFF.

In this sample, this clonotype turned up many times. This chain links TRBV7-2 with TRBJ1-4; unclear D gene. V lost 2 bases, J lost 4 bases, and 8 bases lay in between. This CDR3 has 14 residues. Looked up from germline, CDR1 is SGHTA and CDR2 is FQGNSA. The CDR3 nucleotides are TGTGCCAGCAGCTTACGGGCTCTTAATGAAAAACTGTTTTTT. This translates into CASSLRALNEKLFF.

This clonotype was seen at least ten times. The chain recombines TRBV7-2 with TRBJ2-1; 10 positions agree with TRBD1. CDR1 and CDR2 from the germline V gene are SGHTA and FQGNSA. V trimming: 6 bases; J trimming: 15 bases; junction bases outside the gene matches: 11. The CDR3 runs 13 residues. For the CDR3, the DNA is TGTGCCAGCAGTTGGGACAGGGGACAGCTGCGGTTCTTC. This gives the protein CASSWDRGQLRFF.

This clonotype was seen at least ten times. V is TRBV18 and J is TRBJ2-1; a weak D match, TRBD1 (6 bases). CDR3 length: 14 residues. CDR1 and CDR2 from the germline V gene are KGHSH and LQKENI. The germline V and J ends were trimmed by 6 bases and 1 base, with 10 bases remaining between them. The chain's CDR3 is CASSPDRSYNEQFF. Here the CDR3 DNA reads TGTGCCAGCTCCCCCGACAGGTCCTACAATGAGCAGTTCTTC.

This clonotype has a count of ten or more. V and J are TRBV11-2 and TRBJ2-3, with 9 bases identical to TRBD2. Germline CDR1 is SGHAT and CDR2 is FQNNGV. J was trimmed by 5 bases and V by 8 bases; bases with no gene match: 5. The CDR3 covers 13 residues. CDR3 coding DNA: TGTGCCAGCGCGGGGGGGCTTAAAGATACGCAGTATTTT. It translates to CASAGGLKDTQYF.

This clonotype was found many times. The rearrangement joins TRBV6-5 to TRBJ2-3; 7 positions agree with TRBD2. V shed 6 bases and J 4 bases; nucleotides not matched to a gene: 7. The germline gives CDR1 MNHEY, CDR2 SVGAGI. This CDR3 has 14 residues. For the CDR3, the DNA is TGTGCCAGCAGGTCTTTCGGGGGGTCAGATACGCAGTATTTT. It yields the protein CASRSFGGSDTQYF.